Below, one T cell receptor (beta chain) is given with its context. Its target is unknown. These data come from a study of T cell repertoires in cytomegalovirus infection. Study overall: Indicated by public TCR beta signatures were CMV infection and matching HLA type. Overall study results and limits: The ex vivo response was dominated by HLA-C-restricted CMV-specific TCR beta clonotypes.

Using its own MiXCR run on the reads, TCRdb lists one record per CDR3 protein. Among some 800,000 distinct CDR3 sequences listed, around a third were seen once. Germline V gives CDR1 KGHSH, CDR2 LQKENI. CDR3 size: 15 residues. V lost 10 bases to trimming and J lost 6 bases, with 19 bases between them. The sequences come from cultured CD8+ T cells from PBMCs, collected from culture after CMV antigen stimulation. This sequence was found in a human donor in good health (CMV status not recorded). Some clones in this sample may be carry-over from other donors' samples. The chain carries TRBV18 and TRBJ1-6; a possible D gene is TRBD1 (5 bases). The CDR3 is CANSAGGLGNSPLHF. Here the CDR3 DNA reads TGTGCCAACTCGGCGGGGGGTTTGGGTAATTCACCCCTCCACTTT.